This TCR beta chain was documented in a study of T cell repertoires in cytomegalovirus infection. Across the study: Based on public TCR beta signatures, there were indications of CMV infection and of a matching HLA type.

A single record per CDR3 protein comes from TCRdb applying MiXCR to the reads. The sample yields some 450,000 distinct CDR3 sequences, about a third seen once. Whole-study findings and limits: Dominating the ex vivo response were TCR beta clonotypes that were CMV-specific and HLA-C-restricted.

Germline values: CDR1 SGHNT, CDR2 YYREEE (reference sequence). This CDR3 is built from 15 residues. With 4 bases removed from V and 1 base from J, the gap between germline ends came to 14 bases. This clonotype has a handful of counts. Its antigen is not known. The chain combines TRBV5-4 with TRBJ1-1; possible D gene TRBD1, 5 bases. This receptor was taken from a human donor in good health (CMV status not recorded). Some clones in this sample may be carry-over from other donors' samples. The material sequenced was PBMCs. CDR3 region: CASSPLGGGNTEAFF. The CDR3 DNA is TGTGCCAGCAGCCCTCTCGGGGGAGGGAACACTGAAGCTTTCTTT.